This T cell receptor (beta chain) was profiled in a study of T-cell memory formation after mild COVID-19. Background on the study: The study found TCR clusters largely donor specific.

This clonotype was found a few times. The junction had 3 bases not matched to a gene; V was cut back by 3 bases and J by 1 base. The CDR3 totals 15 residues. In TCRdb, the 5' RACE reads were re-called with MiXCR into one record per CDR3 protein. The sample carries around 420,000 distinct CDR3 sequences, roughly 26% recorded once. Specimen: PBMCs or a T cell subset sorted from them (not recorded which). This chain uses TRBV12-3 or TRBV12-4 with TRBJ2-3; 8 positions agree with TRBD2. The receptor was isolated from an adult woman who had mild COVID-19 (a few samples of this study predate the infection). Cell type and time point are not known. CDR3 amino acids: CASSLSTSGTDTQYF. The CDR3 DNA follows: TGTGCCAGCAGTTTGTCGACTAGCGGCACAGATACGCAGTATTTT.